These T cell receptor beta chains were read from a single sample in a study of blood T cell repertoires in COVID-19. This table comes from immunoSEQ multiplex PCR, and its TCRdb copy is limited to in-frame clones, with some not included. The data hold about 210,000 clones, with approximately 80% observed a single time. Sequencing was carried out using peripheral blood. Receptor source: a man aged 55-75 years with acute or convalescent COVID-19. The CDR3 runs from the conserved cysteine through the conserved F or W. The order of the fields is D gene, clone size, J gene, CDR3 length, V gene, CDR3 DNA, CDR3 protein. D genes are given only for firm matches. A row's size may be missing; if present it is once, few, many or a size class.

D: TRBD1; size: -; J: TRBJ2-3; length: 16; V: TRBV23-1; DNA: TGCGCCAGCAGTCAAAGGCACAGGGGTCTCACAGATACGCAGTATTTT; CDR3: CASSQRHRGLTDTQYF
D: -; size: -; J: TRBJ1-5; length: 16; V: TRBV2; DNA: TGTGCCAGCAGTGAAGGAGGGGGGGCTGGCAATCAGCCCCAGCATTTT; CDR3: CASSEGGGAGNQPQHF
D: -; size: -; J: TRBJ1-2; length: 14; V: TRBV6-2/TRBV6-3; DNA: TGTGCCAGCAGTTTACAGGGAAATGCGTATGGCTACACCTTC; CDR3: CASSLQGNAYGYTF
D: -; size: -; J: TRBJ1-5; length: 22; V: TRBV21-1; DNA: TGTGCCAGCAGACAGCGCGCAAGTCGACAGCGATTAGCATTTTATAGCAATCAGCCCCAGCATTTT; CDR3: CASRQRASRQRLAFYSNQPQHF
D: TRBD1; size: -; J: TRBJ2-7; length: 15; V: TRBV27; DNA: TGTGCCAGCAGTTTAGGGGACAGGGGATCCTACGAGCAGTACTTC; CDR3: CASSLGDRGSYEQYF
D: TRBD1; size: -; J: TRBJ2-1; length: 18; V: TRBV23-1; DNA: TGCGCCAGCAGTCAAGTTTATTGGGCCCAACAGGGGGTAGGGGAGCAGTTCTTC; CDR3: CASSQVYWAQQGVGEQFF
D: TRBD2; size: few; J: TRBJ2-1; length: 13; V: TRBV7-7; DNA: TGTGCCAGCAGCCCCCAAGCGGGAGCTGAGCAGTTCTTC; CDR3: CASSPQAGAEQFF
D: TRBD2; size: once; J: TRBJ2-6; length: 18; V: TRBV29-1; DNA: TGCAGCGTTGTTTTAGGGACTAGCAGACGCTCTGGGGCCAACGTCCTGACTTTC; CDR3: CSVVLGTSRRSGANVLTF
D: -; size: -; J: TRBJ1-1; length: 18; V: TRBV6-6; DNA: TGTGCCAGCAGTCGCAATGCCCAGGGCCGAGGATTTAACACTGAAGCTTTCTTT; CDR3: CASSRNAQGRGFNTEAFF
D: TRBD1; size: -; J: TRBJ2-7; length: 16; V: TRBV14; DNA: TGTGCCAGCAGCCAAGGGCCGACAGGGGTCTCCTACGAGCAGTACTTC; CDR3: CASSQGPTGVSYEQYF
D: TRBD1; size: -; J: TRBJ2-3; length: 14; V: TRBV5-8; DNA: TGTGCCAGCAGCATTGGACAGGGGCCCGATACGCAGTATTTT; CDR3: CASSIGQGPDTQYF
D: TRBD1; size: -; J: TRBJ2-5; length: 15; V: TRBV7-2; DNA: TGTGCCAGCAGCTACCAGGACAGGCAGTCGGAGACCCAGTACTTC; CDR3: CASSYQDRQSETQYF